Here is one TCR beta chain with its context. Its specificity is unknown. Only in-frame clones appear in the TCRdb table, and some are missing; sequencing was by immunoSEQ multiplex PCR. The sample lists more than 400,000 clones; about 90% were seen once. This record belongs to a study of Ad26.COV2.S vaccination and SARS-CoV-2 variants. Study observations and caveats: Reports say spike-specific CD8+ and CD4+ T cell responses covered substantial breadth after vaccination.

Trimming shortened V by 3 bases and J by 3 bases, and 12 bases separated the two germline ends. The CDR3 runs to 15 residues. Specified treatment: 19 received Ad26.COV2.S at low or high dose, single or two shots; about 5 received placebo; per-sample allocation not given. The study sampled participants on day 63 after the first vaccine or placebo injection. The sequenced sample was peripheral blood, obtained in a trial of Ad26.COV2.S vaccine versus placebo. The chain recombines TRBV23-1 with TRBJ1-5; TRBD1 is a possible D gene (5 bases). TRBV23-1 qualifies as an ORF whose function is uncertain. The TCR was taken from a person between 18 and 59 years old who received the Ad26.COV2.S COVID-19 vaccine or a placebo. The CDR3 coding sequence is TGCGCCAGCAGTCATTACAAGGACACCAATCAGCCCCAGCATTTT. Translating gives CASSHYKDTNQPQHF.